Only a few counts were recorded for the clone carrying this T cell receptor beta chain. HTBI primers from iRepertoire and Arm-PCR of CDR3 regions yielded the TCR beta libraries. MiXCR, run by TCRdb on the multiplex PCR reads, gives a single entry per CDR3 protein. Altogether more than 350,000 distinct CDR3 sequences are present, 21% being singletons, with the ten largest covering around an eighth. The data stem from a study of regulatory T cells in long-lasting Graves disease. Time point denoted: persistent/refractory GD, antithyroid drugs over 5 years with positive TRAb. PBMC-extracted RNA yielded the TCR library. The patients were enrolled through endocrinology in Xi'an, China. Looked up from germline, CDR1 is DFQATT and CDR2 is SNEGSKA (reference sequence). The CDR3 is made up of 13 amino acids. Trimming removed 3 bases at V and 5 bases at J, with 10 bases between.

Sequences were derived from peripheral blood mononuclear cells (PBMCs), sampled when the disease was refractory, from a patient treated with antithyroid drugs. The receptor's source is a female donor with Graves disease. J is TRBJ2-2 and V is TRBV20-1; possible D gene TRBD2, 5 bases. DNA for the CDR3: TGCAGTGCTAGTTCCGGGGAGACCGGGGAGCTGTTTTTT. It encodes CSASSGETGELFF.